A selection of T cell receptor beta chains follows, all from one sample in a study of T cell responses to AZD1222 COVID-19 vaccine. Assay: immunoSEQ multiplex PCR; the TCRdb copy retains only in-frame clones and omits some. The repertoire holds 120,000 or so clones, with 88% as singletons. The sequenced sample was peripheral blood, obtained on day 0 of AZD1222 vaccination. Every receptor here comes from an adult in good health. Both conserved end residues are part of each CDR3. Each record gives: CDR3 protein, CDR3 DNA, V gene, clone size, J gene, D gene. D genes are given only for firm matches. Clone size is stated in some rows and not others, as once, few, many or a class when expanded.

CDR3: CAISDLAGGTLLYNEQFF
DNA: TGTGCCATCAGTGATCTAGCGGGGGGCACCCTTCTTTACAATGAGCAGTTCTTC
V: TRBV10-3
size: .
J: TRBJ2-1
D: TRBD2

CDR3: CASSLAGTDNSPLHF
DNA: TGTGCCAGCAGCTTGGCAGGGACTGATAATTCACCCCTCCACTTT
V: TRBV5-6
size: .
J: TRBJ1-6
D: .

CDR3: CASSIGGYSNQPQHF
DNA: TGCGCCAGTAGTATAGGCGGGTATAGCAATCAGCCCCAGCATTTT
V: TRBV19
size: .
J: TRBJ1-5
D: .

CDR3: CASSLESSYNEQFF
DNA: TGCGCCAGCAGCTTGGAGAGCTCCTACAATGAGCAGTTCTTC
V: TRBV5-1
size: few
J: TRBJ2-1
D: .

CDR3: CASSLGSTGRITGELFF
DNA: TGTGCCAGCAGCTTAGGTTCGACAGGCCGCATCACCGGGGAGCTGTTTTTT
V: TRBV13
size: .
J: TRBJ2-2
D: .

CDR3: CASTRTQFLYNEQFF
DNA: TGTGCCAGCACTCGCACCCAGTTTTTGTACAATGAGCAGTTCTTC
V: TRBV6-6
size: .
J: TRBJ2-1
D: .

CDR3: CASSLAADTDTQYF
DNA: TGTGCCAGCAGCTTAGCCGCGGACACAGATACGCAGTATTTT
V: TRBV7-2
size: .
J: TRBJ2-3
D: .

CDR3: CASSGQGLSNSPLHF
DNA: TGTGCCAGCTCGGGGCAGGGGCTCAGTAATTCACCCCTCCACTTT
V: TRBV6-6
size: .
J: TRBJ1-6
D: .

CDR3: CASSSAAGRDASRVEKLFF
DNA: TGTGCCAGCAGCTCCGCGGCAGGCAGGGACGCCTCGCGGGTCGAAAAACTGTTTTTT
V: TRBV7-8
size: .
J: TRBJ1-4
D: .

CDR3: CASSVGREAGYTF
DNA: TGTGCCAGCAGCGTCGGGCGTGAGGCGGGCTACACCTTC
V: TRBV7-2
size: once
J: TRBJ1-2
D: .

CDR3: CASSFSGDRYSPLHF
DNA: TGTGCCAGCAGCTTTTCCGGAGACAGATATTCACCCCTCCACTTT
V: TRBV7-8
size: .
J: TRBJ1-6
D: .

CDR3: CASSLGQGTNYGYTF
DNA: TGTGCCAGCAGCTTAGGACAGGGTACTAACTATGGCTACACCTTC
V: TRBV5-5
size: .
J: TRBJ1-2
D: TRBD1

CDR3: CASSLLGTGSYNEQFF
DNA: TGCGCCAGCAGCCTGCTCGGGACAGGGTCCTACAATGAGCAGTTCTTC
V: TRBV5-1
size: .
J: TRBJ2-1
D: TRBD1

CDR3: CASSLELAGTDTGELFF
DNA: TGTGCCAGCAGCTTAGAGTTGGCCGGGACAGACACCGGGGAGCTGTTTTTT
V: TRBV7-3
size: .
J: TRBJ2-2
D: TRBD1

CDR3: CASSLADRGGETQYF
DNA: TGTGCCAGCAGCTTAGCGGACAGGGGGGGAGAGACCCAGTACTTC
V: TRBV7-2
size: .
J: TRBJ2-5
D: TRBD1

CDR3: CASSVRGNEQFF
DNA: TGTGCCAGCAGCGTTAGGGGGAATGAGCAGTTCTTC
V: TRBV7-2
size: once
J: TRBJ2-1
D: .

CDR3: CASSFRTLDYEQYF
DNA: TGTGCCAGCAGTTTCCGCACGTTAGATTACGAGCAGTACTTC
V: TRBV28
size: .
J: TRBJ2-7
D: .

CDR3: CASSSYGQPDGGPQHF
DNA: TGCGCCAGCAGCTCCTATGGACAGCCTGACGGGGGGCCCCAGCATTTT
V: TRBV5-1
size: .
J: TRBJ1-5
D: .

CDR3: CASREAGERPDTQYF
DNA: TGTGCCAGCAGGGAGGCGGGGGAGAGGCCAGATACGCAGTATTTT
V: TRBV7-2
size: .
J: TRBJ2-3
D: TRBD2

CDR3: CASSYGTGGENTEAFF
DNA: TGTGCCAGCAGTTACGGCACGGGAGGGGAGAACACTGAAGCTTTCTTT
V: TRBV6-5
size: .
J: TRBJ1-1
D: .

CDR3: CAIFLRGTDNYGYTF
DNA: TGTGCCATCTTCTTGAGGGGGACAGATAACTATGGCTACACCTTC
V: TRBV28
size: once
J: TRBJ1-2
D: TRBD1

CDR3: CASSLVGGAETEAFF
DNA: TGTGCCAGCAGCTTAGTTGGCGGGGCTGAGACTGAAGCTTTCTTT
V: TRBV7-2
size: .
J: TRBJ1-1
D: .

CDR3: CASSKTSGPYEQYF
DNA: TGTGCCAGCAGCAAAACTAGCGGACCCTACGAGCAGTACTTC
V: TRBV7-2
size: .
J: TRBJ2-7
D: TRBD2

CDR3: CASGDREVRPQHF
DNA: TGTGCCAGCGGGGACAGGGAGGTTAGGCCCCAGCATTTT
V: TRBV28
size: .
J: TRBJ1-5
D: TRBD1

CDR3: CASSLNLGYEQYF
DNA: TGTGCCAGCAGCTTAAACCTCGGCTACGAGCAGTACTTC
V: TRBV7-3
size: .
J: TRBJ2-7
D: .

CDR3: CASSRTGGKLFF
DNA: TGTGCCAGCAGTCGGACAGGGGGAAAACTGTTTTTT
V: TRBV6-2/TRBV6-3
size: .
J: TRBJ1-4
D: TRBD1

CDR3: CASSSYGDLALNTEAFF
DNA: TGCGCCAGCAGTTCTTACGGCGATTTGGCACTAAACACTGAAGCTTTCTTT
V: TRBV5-1
size: .
J: TRBJ1-1
D: .

CDR3: CASSLGGGNQETQYF
DNA: TGTGCCAGCAGCTTAGGCGGGGGGAACCAAGAGACCCAGTACTTC
V: TRBV7-2
size: .
J: TRBJ2-5
D: TRBD2

CDR3: CASSEQPTDEQYF
DNA: TGTGCCAGCAGCGAACAACCTACTGACGAGCAGTACTTC
V: TRBV2
size: .
J: TRBJ2-7
D: .

CDR3: CAISDGLAGANTGELFF
DNA: TGTGCCATCAGTGATGGGCTAGCGGGCGCGAACACCGGGGAGCTGTTTTTT
V: TRBV10-3
size: .
J: TRBJ2-2
D: TRBD2

CDR3: CASSSLNGGAVNEQFF
DNA: TGTGCCAGCAGCTCGTTAAACGGGGGGGCTGTCAATGAGCAGTTCTTC
V: TRBV11-2
size: .
J: TRBJ2-1
D: TRBD2

CDR3: CASSQDVASGFYEQYF
DNA: TGTGCCAGCAGCCAAGATGTGGCCAGCGGGTTTTACGAGCAGTACTTC
V: TRBV4-2
size: .
J: TRBJ2-7
D: .

CDR3: CASSLDTQETQYF
DNA: TGCGCCAGCAGCTTGGACACACAAGAGACCCAGTACTTC
V: TRBV5-1
size: .
J: TRBJ2-5
D: .